A selection of T cell receptor beta chains follows, all from one sample in a study of cytomegalovirus exposure and HLA in healthy donors. Measured with immunoSEQ multiplex PCR; TCRdb has only the in-frame clones, and not every one. The sample has 150,000 to 200,000 clones, 81% seen once. The material sequenced was PBMCs. These receptors came from a man between 18 and 35 years old in good health and CMV-seronegative. CDR3s include the opening cysteine and the closing phenylalanine or tryptophan. D genes are given only for firm matches. Size is omitted from some rows. Given values are once, few, many or a class for expanded clones.

v_call: TRBV5-4
clone_size: few
d_call: TRBD2
j_call: TRBJ2-1
cdr3_aa: CASSQPWGSGGYNEQFF
cdr3_nt: TGTGCCAGCAGCCAACCCTGGGGTAGCGGGGGGTACAATGAGCAGTTCTTC

v_call: TRBV19
clone_size: few
d_call: .
j_call: TRBJ1-2
cdr3_aa: CASSPQYGGTNGYTF
cdr3_nt: TGTGCCAGTAGTCCCCAGTATGGAGGGACGAATGGCTACACCTTC

v_call: TRBV30
clone_size: .
d_call: .
j_call: TRBJ1-6
cdr3_aa: CAWGIGDSPLHF
cdr3_nt: TGTGCCTGGGGGATAGGGGATTCACCCCTCCACTTT

v_call: TRBV19
clone_size: .
d_call: TRBD1
j_call: TRBJ1-1
cdr3_aa: CASSIPGGRNTEAFF
cdr3_nt: TGTGCCAGTAGTATTCCAGGGGGCAGGAACACTGAAGCTTTCTTT

v_call: TRBV4-1
clone_size: .
d_call: .
j_call: TRBJ2-7
cdr3_aa: CASSQGAGYEQYF
cdr3_nt: TGCGCCAGCAGCCAGGGCGCAGGGTACGAGCAGTACTTC

v_call: TRBV10-3
clone_size: .
d_call: .
j_call: TRBJ1-1
cdr3_aa: CAISEGGAWDTEAFF
cdr3_nt: TGTGCCATCAGTGAGGGTGGGGCATGGGACACTGAAGCTTTCTTT

v_call: TRBV7-6
clone_size: .
d_call: TRBD1
j_call: TRBJ1-1
cdr3_aa: CASSLRGTGKVTEAFF
cdr3_nt: TGTGCCAGCAGCTTAAGGGGGACAGGGAAGGTTACTGAAGCTTTCTTT

v_call: TRBV5-4
clone_size: .
d_call: TRBD1
j_call: TRBJ1-2
cdr3_aa: CASSFLDRGYGYTF
cdr3_nt: TGTGCCAGCAGCTTCTTAGACAGGGGCTATGGCTACACCTTC

v_call: TRBV4-3
clone_size: few
d_call: TRBD2
j_call: TRBJ2-5
cdr3_aa: CASSQDPGGRTQYF
cdr3_nt: TGCGCCAGCAGCCAAGATCCGGGAGGACGGACCCAGTACTTC

v_call: TRBV13
clone_size: .
d_call: TRBD2
j_call: TRBJ2-1
cdr3_aa: CASSLGQGGSQRNEQFF
cdr3_nt: TGTGCCAGCAGCTTAGGCCAGGGCGGGAGTCAGAGGAATGAGCAGTTCTTC

v_call: TRBV19
clone_size: .
d_call: .
j_call: TRBJ2-5
cdr3_aa: CASSIGKETQYF
cdr3_nt: TGTGCCAGTAGTATCGGGAAAGAGACCCAGTACTTC

v_call: TRBV4-3
clone_size: .
d_call: .
j_call: TRBJ2-2
cdr3_aa: CASSYFPGELFF
cdr3_nt: TGCGCCAGCAGCTACTTTCCCGGGGAGCTGTTTTTT

v_call: TRBV14
clone_size: few
d_call: TRBD2
j_call: TRBJ2-3
cdr3_aa: CASSQRGTSGVTDTQYF
cdr3_nt: TGTGCCAGCAGCCAAAGGGGGACTAGCGGGGTCACAGATACGCAGTATTTT

v_call: TRBV4-1
clone_size: .
d_call: .
j_call: TRBJ1-1
cdr3_aa: CASSQAGGSNTEAFF
cdr3_nt: TGCGCCAGCAGCCAAGCCGGAGGCTCCAACACTGAAGCTTTCTTT

v_call: TRBV7-6
clone_size: .
d_call: .
j_call: TRBJ2-7
cdr3_aa: CASSLQPRDGEQYF
cdr3_nt: TGTGCCAGCAGCTTACAGCCGCGGGACGGCGAGCAGTACTTC

v_call: TRBV7-2
clone_size: .
d_call: .
j_call: TRBJ2-7
cdr3_aa: CASSADRLSEQYF
cdr3_nt: TGTGCCAGCAGCGCTGACAGGTTGAGCGAGCAGTACTTC

v_call: TRBV4-3
clone_size: .
d_call: .
j_call: TRBJ2-5
cdr3_aa: CASSPGARLQQETQYF
cdr3_nt: TGCGCCAGCAGCCCAGGGGCTAGGCTACAGCAAGAGACCCAGTACTTC

v_call: TRBV5-1
clone_size: .
d_call: TRBD2
j_call: TRBJ2-5
cdr3_aa: CASSLRLAVQETQYF
cdr3_nt: TGCGCCAGCAGCTTGAGACTAGCGGTTCAAGAGACCCAGTACTTC

v_call: TRBV5-4
clone_size: .
d_call: TRBD1
j_call: TRBJ2-4
cdr3_aa: CASSLSQGAGAYTKNIQYF
cdr3_nt: TGTGCCAGCAGCCTATCACAGGGGGCGGGTGCATATACCAAAAACATTCAGTACTTC

v_call: TRBV7-7
clone_size: .
d_call: .
j_call: TRBJ1-3
cdr3_aa: CASSLEATAGNTIYF
cdr3_nt: TGTGCTAGCAGCTTAGAAGCGACAGCTGGAAACACCATATATTTT

v_call: TRBV7-2
clone_size: .
d_call: .
j_call: TRBJ1-2
cdr3_aa: CASSLDYPGYTF
cdr3_nt: TGTGCCAGCAGCTTAGATTATCCTGGCTACACCTTC

v_call: TRBV5-1
clone_size: few
d_call: .
j_call: TRBJ2-2
cdr3_aa: CASSFLQGTGELFF
cdr3_nt: TGCGCCAGCAGCTTTCTCCAGGGAACCGGGGAGCTGTTTTTT

v_call: TRBV7-9
clone_size: few
d_call: .
j_call: TRBJ2-3
cdr3_aa: CASITPGWAGDTQYF
cdr3_nt: TGTGCCAGCATCACCCCTGGCTGGGCGGGGGATACGCAGTATTTT

v_call: TRBV7-7
clone_size: .
d_call: .
j_call: TRBJ2-5
cdr3_aa: CASSLWERETQYF
cdr3_nt: TGTGCTAGCAGCTTATGGGAGAGGGAGACCCAGTACTTC

v_call: TRBV11-3
clone_size: .
d_call: TRBD1
j_call: TRBJ2-3
cdr3_aa: CASSSRDRATDTQYF
cdr3_nt: TGTGCCAGCAGCTCCCGGGACAGGGCTACAGATACGCAGTATTTT

v_call: TRBV6-5
clone_size: .
d_call: TRBD2
j_call: TRBJ2-7
cdr3_aa: CASSYSHSGSTGEQYF
cdr3_nt: TGTGCCAGCAGTTACTCGCACAGCGGGAGTACGGGCGAGCAGTACTTC

v_call: TRBV6-1
clone_size: .
d_call: .
j_call: TRBJ1-5
cdr3_aa: CASIGVYSNQPQHF
cdr3_nt: TGTGCCAGCATAGGGGTTTATAGCAATCAGCCCCAGCATTTT

v_call: TRBV5-1
clone_size: .
d_call: .
j_call: TRBJ1-2
cdr3_aa: CASSLGMAVLYGYTF
cdr3_nt: TGCGCCAGCAGCTTGGGTATGGCGGTACTCTATGGCTACACCTTC

v_call: TRBV6-6
clone_size: few
d_call: .
j_call: TRBJ2-7
cdr3_aa: CASGQGGEQYF
cdr3_nt: TGTGCCAGCGGACAGGGAGGGGAGCAGTACTTC

v_call: TRBV13
clone_size: .
d_call: .
j_call: TRBJ2-2
cdr3_aa: CASSSVFVGELFF
cdr3_nt: TGTGCCAGCAGCTCCGTTTTCGTCGGGGAGCTGTTTTTT

v_call: TRBV11-2
clone_size: .
d_call: .
j_call: TRBJ1-3
cdr3_aa: CASSLSQEGSSGNTIYF
cdr3_nt: TGTGCCAGCAGCTTATCCCAGGAAGGGAGCTCTGGAAACACCATATATTTT

v_call: TRBV10-3
clone_size: .
d_call: .
j_call: TRBJ2-5
cdr3_aa: CAAGQSQETQYF
cdr3_nt: TGTGCCGCGGGCCAGTCCCAAGAGACCCAGTACTTC

v_call: TRBV9
clone_size: .
d_call: .
j_call: TRBJ1-1
cdr3_aa: CASSVDKMNTEAFF
cdr3_nt: TGTGCCAGCAGCGTAGACAAAATGAACACTGAAGCTTTCTTT

v_call: TRBV13
clone_size: .
d_call: TRBD1
j_call: TRBJ1-1
cdr3_aa: CASLQGRMNTEAFF
cdr3_nt: TGTGCCAGCCTACAGGGGCGCATGAACACTGAAGCTTTCTTT

v_call: TRBV5-6
clone_size: .
d_call: TRBD2
j_call: TRBJ2-3
cdr3_aa: CASSSQLTSDDPDTQYF
cdr3_nt: TGTGCCAGCAGCTCGCAACTTACTAGCGACGATCCAGATACGCAGTATTTT

v_call: TRBV9
clone_size: .
d_call: TRBD1
j_call: TRBJ1-2
cdr3_aa: CASSVEDRPYGYTF
cdr3_nt: TGTGCCAGCAGCGTAGAGGACAGGCCTTATGGCTACACCTTC

v_call: TRBV7-9
clone_size: .
d_call: .
j_call: TRBJ1-1
cdr3_aa: CSSSLEGHLNTEAFF
cdr3_nt: TGTTCCAGCAGCTTAGAGGGACATCTGAACACTGAAGCTTTCTTT

v_call: TRBV28
clone_size: .
d_call: TRBD2
j_call: TRBJ2-3
cdr3_aa: CASSFLAGRSILTDTQYF
cdr3_nt: TGTGCCAGCAGTTTTCTAGCGGGGAGGTCTATCCTCACAGATACGCAGTATTTT

v_call: TRBV5-6
clone_size: .
d_call: .
j_call: TRBJ1-4
cdr3_aa: CASSLSGRNEKLFF
cdr3_nt: TGTGCCAGCAGCTTAAGCGGGAGAAATGAAAAACTGTTTTTT

v_call: TRBV7-9
clone_size: .
d_call: .
j_call: TRBJ2-7
cdr3_aa: CASSDGTQAYEQYF
cdr3_nt: TGTGCCAGCAGCGACGGGACTCAAGCCTACGAGCAGTACTTC

v_call: TRBV5-6
clone_size: .
d_call: TRBD2
j_call: TRBJ2-5
cdr3_aa: CASSLDLAGEETQYF
cdr3_nt: TGTGCCAGCAGCTTAGACCTAGCGGGGGAAGAGACCCAGTACTTC

v_call: TRBV5-4
clone_size: .
d_call: .
j_call: TRBJ2-3
cdr3_aa: CASSLDLVQDTQYF
cdr3_nt: TGTGCCAGCAGCTTGGATCTAGTGCAAGATACGCAGTATTTT

v_call: TRBV11-2
clone_size: .
d_call: TRBD2
j_call: TRBJ2-5
cdr3_aa: CASSPLVLSEREGETQYF
cdr3_nt: TGTGCCAGCAGCCCCTTAGTTTTATCCGAGCGGGAGGGGGAGACCCAGTACTTC

v_call: TRBV19
clone_size: few
d_call: TRBD2
j_call: TRBJ2-2
cdr3_aa: CASSRTSGSAPNTGELFF
cdr3_nt: TGTGCCAGTAGCCGGACTAGCGGGAGTGCCCCGAACACCGGGGAGCTGTTTTTT

v_call: TRBV7-9
clone_size: .
d_call: .
j_call: TRBJ2-4
cdr3_aa: CASSLRGNAKNIQYF
cdr3_nt: TGTGCCAGCAGCTTACGGGGGAATGCCAAAAACATTCAGTACTTC

v_call: TRBV18
clone_size: .
d_call: TRBD1
j_call: TRBJ2-5
cdr3_aa: CASSPLYGQGGQETQYF
cdr3_nt: TGTGCCAGCTCACCACTATACGGACAGGGGGGGCAAGAGACCCAGTACTTC